The entry that follows covers one TCR beta chain sequence. Its cognate antigen is unknown. Germline V gene lookup returns CDR1 SGHNT and CDR2 YYREEE (reference sequence). CDR3 length: 15 amino acids. Trimming took off 4 bases at V and 10 bases at J, with 23 bases between the two ends. The repertoire was sequenced with immunoSEQ multiplex PCR; TCRdb's copy has only in-frame clones and lacks some. The sample records approximately 75,000 clones, 85% to 90% being singletons. This record comes from a study of graft-versus-host responses after intestinal transplantation. This clonotype was sampled from a human donor who was the organ donor for an intestinal transplant. The sequencing here drew on unstimulated CD8+ T cells sorted from spleen or lymph node cells, taken before transplant. V and J are TRBV5-4 and TRBJ1-1; tentatively, D is TRBD1 (5 bases). In nucleotides, the CDR3 is TGTGCCAGCAGCCCCGGCGGGGACTCCTATTTGGGAGCTTTCTTT. Its translation is CASSPGGDSYLGAFF.